This T cell receptor (beta chain) is from a study of T cells in narcolepsy. This CDR3 is built from 14 residues. Deletions cut 0 bases from V and 6 bases from J, with 9 bases between. Germline V gene sequence: CDR1 SGHAT, CDR2 FQNNGV. On this clone itself: Its antigen remains unidentified.

Whole-study results and caveats: Autoreactive clonotypes reportedly recurred in blood of same and different patients, not controls. Autoreactive HCRT-specific and TRIB2-specific clonotypes were marked in same-patient CSF-versus-blood CD4+ comparisons.

Data came from immunoSEQ multiplex PCR; TCRdb stores just in-frame clones and leaves some out. This table has 25,000 to 30,000 clones, around 87% appearing once. The source is a human donor in good health. J is TRBJ2-1 and V is TRBV11-2; D is unresolved. The sequenced sample consisted of memory (CD45RA-) CD4+ T cells from blood. The chain's CDR3 is CASSLEIVGNEQFF. CDR3 coding DNA: TGTGCCAGCAGCTTAGAGATTGTAGGCAATGAGCAGTTCTTC.